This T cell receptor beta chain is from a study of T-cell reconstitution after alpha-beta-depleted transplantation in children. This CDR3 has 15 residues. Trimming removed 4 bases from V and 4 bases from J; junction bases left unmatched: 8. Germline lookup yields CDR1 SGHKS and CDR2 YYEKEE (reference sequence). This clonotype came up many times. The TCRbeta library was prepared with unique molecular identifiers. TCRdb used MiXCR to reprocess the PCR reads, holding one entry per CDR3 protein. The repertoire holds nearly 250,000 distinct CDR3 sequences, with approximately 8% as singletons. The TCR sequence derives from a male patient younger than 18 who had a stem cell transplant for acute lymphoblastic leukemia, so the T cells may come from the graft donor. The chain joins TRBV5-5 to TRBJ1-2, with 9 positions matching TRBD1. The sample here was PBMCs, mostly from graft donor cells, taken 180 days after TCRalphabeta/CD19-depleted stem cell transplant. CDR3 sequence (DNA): TGTGCCAGCAGCCCAGGGACAGGGATATTCTATGGCTACACCTTC. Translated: CASSPGTGIFYGYTF.